Below, 30 T cell receptor beta chains from the same sample are listed, as sequenced in a study of beta chain features in type 1 diabetes. Points from the study as a whole: Significant though moderate, a shortening of TCRB CDR3s appeared in all four CD4+ subsets of Type 1 diabetes patients.

Antigen specificity for these receptors is unknown. Isolated RNA was reverse transcribed in full, so expressed TCRB transcripts were sequenced. The table came from immunoSEQ multiplex PCR; TCRdb's copy has only in-frame clones and leaves some out. The sample contains about 640,000 clones, around 11% of which appear only once. The specimen was naive CD4+ T cells from blood. These receptors all come from a man aged 25-45 years with type 1 diabetes.

The rearrangement links TRBV9 to TRBJ2-1, with TRBD2 identical over 10 bases. CDR1 and CDR2 from the germline V gene are SGDLS and YYNGEE. The CDR3 runs 17 residues. V lost 1 base and J lost 9; bases outside the gene matches: 13. CDR3 DNA: TGTGCCAGCAGCGTAAGCGGGGGGGCCTCCTCTTCGGGTGAGCAGTTCTTC. Translated: CASSVSGGASSSGEQFF.

This clone was counted a few times. J is TRBJ1-4 and V is TRBV28, with D perhaps TRBD1 (6 bases). Germline values: CDR1 MDHEN, CDR2 SYDVKM. Trimming removed 4 bases at V and 6 bases at J, with 15 bases between. The CDR3 is 15 residues long. DNA of the CDR3: TGTGCCAGCAGTTCAGGTGGGGGCGTCGATGAAAAACTGTTTTTT. It specifies CASSSGGGVDEKLFF.

The chain joins TRBV7-6 to TRBJ1-1, with unresolved D. Germline V gene lookup returns CDR1 SGHVS and CDR2 FNYEAQ. The V end was cut by 1 base, the J end by 5 bases, with 8 bases between. CDR3 length equals 13 residues. CDR3 loop: CASSLVLDTEAFF. In DNA form, the CDR3 reads TGTGCCAGCAGCTTAGTATTGGATACTGAAGCTTTCTTT.

This clone was observed a few times. The rearrangement joins TRBV13 to TRBJ1-5; tentatively, D is TRBD1 (5 bases). The CDR3 contains 14 residues. With 1 base removed from V and 9 bases from J, the gap between germline ends came to 13 bases. Germline V gene sequence: CDR1 PRHDT, CDR2 FYEKMQ (reference sequence). The CDR3: CASSLAGTFGPQHF. DNA of the CDR3: TGTGCCAGCAGCTTAGCAGGGACCTTTGGGCCCCAGCATTTT.

This clone was counted a single time. The rearrangement uses TRBV10-3 and TRBJ1-1; D is unclear. The V end lost 7 bases, the J end lost 4 bases, and 13 bases lay between the germline ends. Germline-derived CDR1 and CDR2 are ENHRY and SYGVKD. This CDR3 region has 13 residues. The CDR3 sequence: CAIMGVLGTEAFF. The CDR3 DNA follows: TGTGCCATCATGGGTGTCCTAGGCACTGAAGCTTTCTTT.

This clone was seen only a few times. The rearrangement links TRBV5-6 to TRBJ2-6, with D uncertain. Germline V CDR1 and CDR2: SGHDT, YYEEEE. The CDR3 length is 14 residues. CDR3 DNA: TGTGTCACACTACAGAGCTCTGGGGCCAACGTCCTGACTTTC. Translating gives CVTLQSSGANVLTF.

The V gene is TRBV29-1, the J gene TRBJ2-1; maybe TRBD1 (5 bases). Germline CDR1 reads SQVTM; CDR2 reads ANQGSEA. V dropped 5 bases and J dropped 6 bases, with 14 bases sitting between them. The CDR3 has 13 amino acids. The DNA for the CDR3 is TGCAGCGTTTTTTCAGGGCCCGGCAATGAGCAGTTCTTC. Translating gives CSVFSGPGNEQFF.

This clone has just a few counts. The chain is built from TRBV4-3 and TRBJ2-2; possibly TRBD2 for D (7 bases). Trimming pared 2 bases from V and 0 bases from J, leaving 10 bases between. The CDR3 length is 16 residues. In germline, CDR1 is LGHNA, CDR2 YSLEER. CDR3 nucleotide sequence: TGCGCCAGCAGCCAACGGGGGGCTACGAACACCGGGGAGCTGTTTTTT. Protein product: CASSQRGATNTGELFF.

This chain links TRBV5-4 with TRBJ1-1; D is unclear. Germline V CDR1 and CDR2: SGHNT, YYREEE (reference sequence). There are 12 residues in the CDR3. V was cut by 1 base and J by 5 bases, with 6 bases left in between. The CDR3 coding sequence is TGTGCCAGCAGCTTGCCCCGGACTGAAGCTTTCTTT. This gives the protein CASSLPRTEAFF.

There are a few counts of this clone. This sequence joins TRBV5-1 and TRBJ2-5, with D unclear. Germline V gene data show CDR1 as SGHRS and CDR2 as YFSETQ. CDR3 size: 15 residues. V lost 1 base and J 2 bases, leaving 12 bases between the germline ends. In nucleotides, the CDR3 is TGCGCCAGCAGCTTGAACGGGTTTTCTCAAGAGACCCAGTACTTC. This gives the protein CASSLNGFSQETQYF.

This clone was seen more than once but under ten times. The chain employs TRBV28 and TRBJ2-7, with 9 nucleotides matching TRBD1. Germline CDR1 is MDHEN and CDR2 is SYDVKM. This CDR3 spans 14 amino acids. V shed 7 bases, J shed 9 bases, and the junction held 13 bases outside the gene matches. The DNA of the CDR3 is TGTGCCAGCAAACGACTGGGACAGGGTATCCCGCAGTACTTC. It is translated as CASKRLGQGIPQYF.

Here the CDR3 reads CASSADEGPNYGYTF. The CDR3, as DNA: TGTGCCAGCAGCGCGGACGAGGGCCCAAACTATGGCTACACCTTC. The chain links TRBV9 to TRBJ1-2, with D uncertain. Germline lookup yields CDR1 SGDLS and CDR2 YYNGEE. The V and J ends lost 3 bases and 2 bases respectively, with 14 bases between them. CDR3 length: 15 residues.

The table lists this clone with a few counts. CDR3 bases: TGTGCCAGTTTGTTTAGCGGTCCCCCGGGGGAGACCCAGTACTTC. This sequence encodes CASLFSGPPGETQYF. The V gene is TRBV6-1, the J gene TRBJ2-5, with a possible D match to TRBD2 (6 bases). V was clipped by 9 bases and J by 5 bases, with 22 bases between them. The CDR3 extends over 15 amino acids. The germline CDR1 and CDR2 sequences are MNHNS and SASEGT.

This clone was detected a few times. V usage is TRBV4-3 and J usage is TRBJ2-1, with D uncertain. Trimming shortened V by 4 bases and J by 7 bases, and 17 bases separated the two germline ends. This CDR3 has 15 residues. Per the germline V gene, CDR1 is LGHNA and CDR2 is YSLEER. The DNA for the CDR3 is TGCGCCAGCAGCCGCACCCCTTTAGAGGTAAATGAGCAGTTCTTC. Protein product: CASSRTPLEVNEQFF.

This clone was detected only a few times. The V gene is TRBV10-1, the J gene TRBJ2-1; 8 nucleotides agree with TRBD2. With 3 bases clipped from V and 3 bases from J, the junction kept 4 bases outside the gene matches. This CDR3 spans 15 amino acids. The germline gives CDR1 WNHNN, CDR2 SYGVQD (reference sequence). This chain's CDR3 is CASSDEAGGYNEQFF. The CDR3 bases are TGCGCCAGCAGTGATGAGGCGGGGGGCTACAATGAGCAGTTCTTC.

V gene TRBV30 combines with J gene TRBJ2-1; the match to TRBD1 covers 9 bases. Germline lookup yields CDR1 GTSNPN and CDR2 SVGIG (reference sequence). The CDR3 loop spans 13 amino acids. V trimming: 5 bases; J trimming: 7 bases; junction bases outside the gene matches: 6. This chain's CDR3 is CAWDRGGGNEQFF. In DNA form, the CDR3 reads TGTGCCTGGGACAGGGGGGGAGGGAATGAGCAGTTCTTC.

This clone has more than one count but fewer than ten. This chain connects TRBV6-4 to TRBJ2-1, with D hard to call. V shed 6 bases and J shed 9 bases, with 15 bases lying between them. Germline V gene lookup returns CDR1 MRHNA and CDR2 SNTAGT. CDR3 size: 13 residues. This CDR3 is CASSPRIHVEQFF. The CDR3 DNA reads TGTGCCAGCAGCCCCCGAATCCATGTTGAGCAGTTCTTC.

This clone came up a few times. The chain uses TRBV29-1 and TRBJ2-5; 7 bases line up with TRBD1. With 5 bases clipped from V and 4 bases from J, the junction kept 7 bases outside the gene matches. Germline CDR1 and CDR2: SQVTM and ANQGSEA. The CDR3 loop spans 13 amino acids. The DNA of the CDR3 is TGCAGCGTTAGACAGGGCAATGGAGAGACCCAGTACTTC. It translates to CSVRQGNGETQYF.

In its sample, this clone was seen a few times. The chain carries TRBV7-3 and TRBJ1-1, with no clear D. V was cut by 1 base and J by 11 bases, with 20 bases left in between. CDR1 and CDR2 from the germline V gene are SGHTA and FQGTGA. The CDR3 is made up of 15 amino acids. The CDR3 protein is CASSLRSDLNTGAFF. CDR3 in DNA: TGTGCCAGCAGCTTAAGGAGTGACCTGAACACTGGCGCTTTCTTT. Using reference TRBV7-3 and TRBJ1-1 for the parts outside the CDR3, the full variable domain is GAGVSQTPSNKVTEKGKYVELRCDPISGHTALYWYRQSLGQGPEFLIYFQGTGAADDSGLPNDRFFAVRPEGSVSTLKIQRTERGDSAVYLCASSLRSDLNTGAFFGQGTRLTVV.

The chain recombines TRBV25-1 with TRBJ1-3, with TRBD1 matching over 7 bases. CDR1 and CDR2 (germline): MGHDK, SYGVNS. The CDR3 runs to 17 residues. V lost 3 bases and J lost 2; bases outside the gene matches: 10. The CDR3 here is CASSDPRGASAGNTIYF. DNA of the CDR3: TGTGCCAGCAGTGACCCCAGGGGGGCTTCGGCTGGAAACACCATATATTTT.

This clone was observed a few times. The chain links TRBV11-3 to TRBJ2-2; D gene ambiguous. V was clipped by 7 bases and J by 6 bases, with 9 bases between them. CDR3 size: 12 residues. From germline, CDR1 is SGHNT and CDR2 YENEEA. The CDR3 DNA sequence: TGTGCCAGCAACAGAATGGCCGGGGAGCTGTTTTTT. Amino acids: CASNRMAGELFF.

This clone has more than one count but fewer than ten. One junction end disagrees with the germline gene, perhaps due to a read error. The V gene is TRBV7-2, the J gene TRBJ1-2; D is perhaps TRBD1 (5 bases). The CDR3 covers 14 residues. The germline V gene has CDR1 SGHTA and CDR2 FQGNSA. In nucleotides, the CDR3 is TGCGCCAGCAGCCAAGGAACAGGCCAGTATGGCTACACCTTC. It yields the protein CASSQGTGQYGYTF.

There are many counts of this clone. The chain has TRBV4-3 and TRBJ2-1, with a weak D call TRBD2 (5 bases). In germline, CDR1 is LGHNA, CDR2 YSLEER. V was pared by 0 bases and J by 15 bases, with 15 bases between. The CDR3 covers 13 residues. DNA of the CDR3: TGCGCCAGCAGCCAAGATCCGAGGGCCCCAAGGTTCTTC. Residues: CASSQDPRAPRFF.

DNA of the CDR3: TGTGCCAGCTCACCACCACAGGGGAATGCCTACGAGCAGTACTTC. Residues: CASSPPQGNAYEQYF. The chain is built from TRBV18 and TRBJ2-7; the match to TRBD1 covers 7 bases. Losses at the gene ends were 0 bases for V and 2 bases for J; bases not matched to a gene: 4. There are 15 residues in the CDR3. Germline V gene sequence: CDR1 KGHSH, CDR2 LQKENI. The full variable domain, completed using reference TRBV18 and TRBJ2-7, is NAGVMQNPRHLVRRRGQEARLRCSPMKGHSHVYWYRQLPEEGLKFMVYLQKENIIDESGMPKERFSAEFPKEGPSILRIQQVVRGDSAAYFCASSPPQGNAYEQYFGPGTRLTVT.

This rearrangement joins TRBV5-8 to TRBJ2-3; TRBD1 matches at 10 bases. There are 17 residues in the CDR3. Germline V gene data show CDR1 as SGHTS and CDR2 as YDEGEE. Unmatched junction bases numbered 10, after V lost 2 bases and J lost 4 bases. The CDR3 reads CASSFSPGTGDADTQYF. CDR3 sequence (DNA): TGTGCCAGCAGCTTCAGTCCTGGGACAGGGGACGCAGATACGCAGTATTTT. Combining the CDR3 with reference TRBV5-8 and TRBJ2-3 gives the whole variable domain EAGVTQSPTHLIKTRGQQATLRCSPISGHTSVYWYQQALGLGLQFLLWYDEGEERNRGNFPPRFSGRQFPNYSSELNVNALELEDSALYLCASSFSPGTGDADTQYFGPGTRLTVL.

This clone was seen more than once but under ten times. The chain joins TRBV18 to TRBJ2-7; 7 positions match TRBD2. The CDR3 has 13 residues. Germline V gene sequence: CDR1 KGHSH, CDR2 LQKENI. V shed 0 bases and J 6 bases; nucleotides not matched to a gene: 2. The CDR3 here is CASSPPGGTEQYF. The DNA of the CDR3 is TGTGCCAGCTCACCACCGGGGGGGACCGAGCAGTACTTC.

This clone has only a few counts. Distinct nucleotide sequences in the sample also encode this CDR3. J is TRBJ2-3 and V is TRBV5-1; 14 bases are shared with TRBD2. Germline CDR1 and CDR2: SGHRS and YFSETQ. This CDR3 spans 17 amino acids. With V trimmed by 0 bases and J by 4 bases, 4 bases remained unmatched. CDR3 sequence (DNA): TGCGCCAGCAGCTTGGCCGGGACTAGCGGGGGAGCAGATACGCAGTATTTT. This encodes CASSLAGTSGGADTQYF.

The chain links TRBV5-1 to TRBJ2-2; D remains ambiguous. The CDR3 contains 15 residues. The germline V gene has CDR1 SGHRS and CDR2 YFSETQ. Trimming took 1 base from V and 6 from J, leaving 13 bases between them. This CDR3 is CASSLSLGGAGELFF. CDR3 bases: TGCGCCAGCAGCTTGTCGCTCGGTGGGGCCGGGGAGCTGTTTTTT.

This clone has a handful of counts. The chain combines TRBV30 with TRBJ1-6; D gene ambiguous. The CDR3 has 13 amino acids. V shed 0 bases and J shed 6 bases, with 6 bases lying between them. CDR1 is GTSNPN and CDR2 is SVGIG in the germline V gene (reference sequence). Here the CDR3 reads CAWSVESNSPLHF. In nucleotides, the CDR3 is TGTGCCTGGAGTGTAGAGTCTAATTCACCCCTCCACTTT.

This clone was seen only a few times. This chain joins TRBV28 and TRBJ2-5; D gene ambiguous. The CDR3 extends over 13 amino acids. Germline CDR1 is MDHEN and CDR2 is SYDVKM. The ends were cut back, 8 bases at V and 5 bases at J, with 15 bases in the middle. CDR3 in amino acids: CASLRQDLETQYF. The CDR3 coding sequence is TGTGCCAGCCTACGTCAGGATCTGGAGACCCAGTACTTC.